This TCR beta chain is from a study of blood T cell repertoires in COVID-19. For the study at large: Specimens from acute and convalescent COVID-19 originated in the United States, Italy and Spain.

CDR3 length: 14 residues. Germline CDR1 LGHDT, CDR2 YNNKEL (reference sequence). Trimming left V 1 base short and J 2 bases short, with 6 bases between. The repertoire was sequenced with immunoSEQ multiplex PCR; TCRdb's copy has only in-frame clones and lacks some. The sample yields approximately 86,000 clones, 80% seen once. This sequence was found in an older woman with acute or convalescent COVID-19. The J gene is TRBJ2-1, the V gene TRBV3-1 (or the pseudogene TRBV3-2), with D tentatively TRBD2 (5 bases). Sequenced material: peripheral blood. The CDR3 nucleotides are TGTGCCAGCAGCCAAGGAGGGACCTACAATGAGCAGTTCTTC. Translated, it gives CASSQGGTYNEQFF.